Sequencing of this T cell receptor (beta chain) was carried out in a study of T cells in Graves' hyperthyroidism and ophthalmopathy. Whole-study context: Peripheral blood was drawn at first diagnosis, prior to all treatment. General study findings and limits: Most thyroid clonotypes that were expanded above 0.001 also turned up in blood.

This clonotype turned up a few times. Its antigen remains unknown. Diagnoses were established using clinical symptoms, serum thyroxine and TRAb, thyroid ultrasound and orbital computed tomography. Fresh peripheral blood, 9.5 to 10 ml of it, supplied the PBMCs. V was pared by 3 bases and J by 0 bases, with 15 bases between. From germline, CDR1 is KGHSH and CDR2 LQKENI. The CDR3 has 17 amino acids. Using RNA transcripts as the source, TCR beta CDR3 regions were amplified. HTBI primers were used for first-round RT-PCR of the TCR CDR3. Each CDR3 protein is one row after TCRdb ran MiXCR on the multiplex PCR reads. The sample gives 640,000 or so distinct CDR3 sequences, 14% of which show up once; 7.1% is in the top ten.

The specimen sequenced was blood. The chain recombines TRBV18 with TRBJ1-3, with no clear D. This receptor was taken from a woman aged 18-29 years with Graves' ophthalmopathy. The CDR3 sequence is CASSPDSTSLSGNTIYF. The CDR3 DNA sequence: TGTGCCAGCTCACCGGATTCCACCAGCCTCTCTGGAAACACCATATATTTT.